The source of this T cell receptor (beta chain) is a study of T cell responses to AZD1222 COVID-19 vaccine. Overall study results and limits: The number of AZD1222 recipients seropositive at baseline was only 5 to 7. Close to half of all spike-specific TCRs reportedly target regions of the variants that are unmutated. CD4 TCRs covered the whole spike, strongest at regions 160-218 and 743-854.

Profiling relied on immunoSEQ multiplex PCR, and the TCRdb table lists in-frame clones only, not all of them. The sample lists 130,000 to 150,000 clones, around 88% occurring once. Germline-derived CDR1 and CDR2 are LNHDA and SQIVND (reference sequence). The V gene lost 1 base and the J gene lost 2 bases, with 15 bases spanning the gap. CDR3 length equals 16 residues. About this clone itself: The target antigen is unknown.

This chain joins TRBV19 and TRBJ2-7, with D possibly TRBD1 on 5 matching bases. This sample comprised peripheral blood, obtained on day 0 of AZD1222 vaccination. This TCR was sampled from an adult in good health. The CDR3 reads CASSIAPFQGTYEQYF. The CDR3 DNA is TGTGCCAGTAGTATAGCCCCGTTCCAGGGTACCTACGAGCAGTACTTC. Full variable domain (missing parts from reference TRBV19 and TRBJ2-7): DGGITQSPKYLFRKEGQNVTLSCEQNLNHDAMYWYRQDPGQGLRLIYYSQIVNDFQKGDIAEGYSVSREKKESFPLTVTSAQKNPTAFYLCASSIAPFQGTYEQYFGPGTRLTVT.